The 26 T cell receptor beta chains below were found in one sample sequenced in a study of blood T cells in healthy people across ages. Together with a sample-barcoded 5' primer, a J-beta primer mix was included in a second PCR lasting about 6 to 11 cycles. A single record per CDR3 protein comes from TCRdb applying MiXCR to the 5' RACE reads. The sample holds 1.5 million to 2 million distinct CDR3 sequences; almost 35% are singletons and the top ten take 11%. What was sequenced was blood. These TCRs come from a woman aged 30 to 39 in good health.

This clonotype occurred a few times. This chain joins TRBV7-9 and TRBJ2-1; D may be TRBD2 (5 bases). There are 14 residues in the CDR3. Germline CDR1 SEHNR, CDR2 FQNEAQ (reference sequence). With 1 base removed from V and 8 bases from J, the gap between germline ends came to 12 bases. CDR3 nucleotides: TGTGCCAGCAGCTTAGGTACTAGTTTCCATGAGCAGTTCTTC. Translated, it gives CASSLGTSFHEQFF.

The rearrangement links TRBV7-7 to TRBJ2-1; D might be TRBD2 (6 bases). Germline lookup yields CDR1 SSHAT and CDR2 FNYEAQ (reference sequence). The CDR3 is 15 residues long. Trimming stripped 5 bases from V and 2 bases from J, with 13 bases between. The CDR3 coding sequence is TGTGCCAGCAGCCCTGGACTACCCGCCTACAATGAGCAGTTCTTC. This sequence encodes CASSPGLPAYNEQFF.

Many counts were recorded for this clonotype. The J gene is TRBJ2-5, the V gene TRBV20-1; 7 bases line up with TRBD1. The CDR3 sequence is 14 residues long. The germline V gene has CDR1 DFQATT and CDR2 SNEGSKA (reference sequence). V was pared by 1 base and J by 7 bases, with 9 bases of the junction left unmatched. CDR3 amino acids: CSARAGTVFWTQYF. The CDR3 bases are TGCAGTGCTAGAGCCGGGACAGTTTTTTGGACCCAGTACTTC.

This clonotype was seen a handful of times. Its ends do not fully match the called genes, so a read error is possible. The chain carries TRBV12-3 or TRBV12-4 and TRBJ2-1; D gene ambiguous. The CDR3 spans 15 residues. The CDR3 protein is CAGSLGIGTYNEQFF. As DNA, the CDR3 is TGTGCCGGCAGTTTAGGGATAGGGACCTACAATGAGCAGTTCTTC.

In its sample, this clonotype was seen many times. J is TRBJ2-7 and V is TRBV27; D may be TRBD1 (5 bases). V was cut by 4 bases and J by 1 base, with 11 bases left in between. The CDR3 is 14 residues long. CDR1 is MNHEY and CDR2 is SMNVEV in the germline V gene (reference sequence). CDR3 residues: CASSSRHRSYEQYF. The CDR3 region has the DNA TGTGCCAGCAGTTCGAGACACAGGTCCTACGAGCAGTACTTC.

V and J are TRBV3-1 and TRBJ2-5, with 8 bases aligning to TRBD2. The DNA end favors TRBJ2-7, so the J call may be wrong. CDR1 and CDR2 (germline): LGHDT, YNNKEL (reference sequence). This CDR3 comprises 19 residues. The CDR3 nucleotides are TGTGCCAGCAGCCAAGATCCGTCCAGGATAGCGGGAACATCTTACGAGCAGTACTTC. Translating it yields CASSQDPSRIAGTSYEQYF.

The chain combines TRBV4-1 with TRBJ2-6; TRBD1 matches 8 bases. The J segment lost 1 base and the V segment lost 4 bases, leaving 6 bases of the junction unmatched. This CDR3 has 17 residues. Germline loops: CDR1 MGHRA, CDR2 YSYEKL. The CDR3 DNA sequence: TGCGCCAGCAGCCCTCAGGGACAGGCTTCTGGGGCCAACGTCCTGACTTTC. This gives the protein CASSPQGQASGANVLTF.

This clonotype was picked up a small number of times. The J gene is TRBJ2-5, the V gene TRBV5-5; 8 nucleotides match TRBD1. The V gene end was trimmed by 3 bases and the J gene end by 5 bases; junction bases not matched to a gene: 9. CDR3 length: 15 amino acids. Germline V gives CDR1 SGHKS, CDR2 YYEKEE (reference sequence). The CDR3, as DNA: TGTGCCAGCAGCTACGGACAGGGAGGAGAGGAGACCCAGTACTTC. This encodes CASSYGQGGEETQYF.

There are many counts of this clonotype. The chain is built from TRBV20-1 and TRBJ2-7, with a possible D match to TRBD1 (6 bases). The CDR3 has 15 residues. Germline V gene lookup returns CDR1 DFQATT and CDR2 SNEGSKA (reference sequence). V gave up 0 bases and J gave up 2 bases, with 14 bases separating them. The CDR3 DNA is TGCAGTGCTAGAGATTCGGGCAGGGGCCCCTACGAGCAGTACTTC. Its translation: CSARDSGRGPYEQYF.

A remark on this clonotype: This sequence may be a read error, since a much larger clone differs from it by one base. The chain is built from TRBV5-1 and TRBJ2-5; D is ambiguous. With the DNA end fitting TRBJ2-7 better, the J assignment may be wrong. Per the germline V gene, CDR1 is SGHRS and CDR2 is YFSETQ. The CDR3 spans 11 residues. The CDR3 nucleotides read TGCGCCGGCAGCCTTCAAAACGAGCAGTACTTC. It is translated as CAGSLQNEQYF.

This clonotype was observed a few times. J is TRBJ2-1 and V is TRBV6-5, with TRBD2 identical over 8 bases. Trimming at V came to 5 bases and at J to 3 bases, leaving 6 bases not matched to a gene. This CDR3 comprises 15 residues. From germline, CDR1 is MNHEY and CDR2 SVGAGI. The CDR3 spells CASSPTGGLYNEQFF. The DNA of the CDR3 is TGTGCCAGCAGTCCCACGGGGGGGCTCTACAATGAGCAGTTCTTC.

CDR3 sequence: CSVYSKTSEQYF. The CDR3 DNA follows: TGCAGCGTTTACAGCAAAACCTCGGAGCAGTACTTC. The gene calls are TRBV29-1 and TRBJ2-7; D unresolved. Trimming stripped 5 bases from V and 7 bases from J, with 15 bases between. Germline lookup yields CDR1 SQVTM and CDR2 ANQGSEA. This CDR3 is 12 amino acids long.

The J gene is TRBJ2-5, the V gene TRBV20-1; D not certain. Germline CDR1 and CDR2: DFQATT and SNEGSKA (reference sequence). This CDR3 has 15 amino acids. Trimming took off 4 bases at V and 5 bases at J, with 20 bases between the two ends. The CDR3 DNA reads as TGCAGTGCTACGGGCCAAATTTTATCCCAGGAGACCCAGTACTTC. Translating gives CSATGQILSQETQYF.

The chain carries TRBV20-1 and TRBJ1-5, with D perhaps TRBD1 (6 bases). The CDR3 totals 13 residues. CDR1 and CDR2 from the germline V gene are DFQATT and SNEGSKA (reference sequence). V lost 3 bases to trimming and J lost 7 bases, with 13 bases between them. This CDR3 reads CSARAQGSQPQHF. Written as DNA, the CDR3 is TGCAGTGCTAGGGCACAGGGAAGCCAGCCCCAGCATTTT.

This clonotype was counted between two and nine times. The chain carries TRBV10-3 and TRBJ2-1; TRBD2 matches 9 bases. Losses at the gene ends were 9 bases for V and 7 bases for J; bases not matched to a gene: 10. The CDR3 sequence is 14 residues long. Germline CDR1 and CDR2: ENHRY and SYGVKD. The DNA for the CDR3 is TGTGCCATGGCTCCTAGCGGGGCCACAAATGAGCAGTTCTTC. Encoded protein: CAMAPSGATNEQFF.

Worth noting for this clonotype: A much larger clonotype is one base distant, so this may be a read error. This chain's CDR3 is CASNKDRWGFEAKTIQYF. DNA of the CDR3: TGCGCCAGCAACAAGGACCGTTGGGGGTTTGAAGCCAAAACCATTCAGTACTTC. The chain links TRBV10-1 to TRBJ2-4; tentatively, D is TRBD1 or TRBD2 (5 bases each). Germline V CDR1 and CDR2: WNHNN, SYGVQD (reference sequence). This CDR3 region has 18 residues.

In its sample, this clonotype was seen a few times. CDR3 loop: CASSLGVRPYEQYF. The CDR3 DNA is TGTGCCAGCAGCTTAGGGGTGCGCCCCTACGAGCAGTACTTC. V usage is TRBV7-2 and J usage is TRBJ2-7; D not resolved. V was cut by 1 base and J by 2 bases, with 9 bases left in between. This CDR3 spans 14 amino acids. Germline V CDR1 and CDR2: SGHTA, FQGNSA.

V is TRBV20-1 and J is TRBJ2-5, with a tentative D call TRBD1 (6 bases). Trimming removed 1 base from V and 11 bases from J, with 23 bases in between. The germline V gene has CDR1 DFQATT and CDR2 SNEGSKA (reference sequence). This CDR3 region has 15 residues. In DNA, the CDR3 is TGCAGTGCTAGAGTGAGGACAGCGCTCTACAATGAGCAGTACTTC. It specifies CSARVRTALYNEQYF.

The V gene is TRBV7-7, the J gene TRBJ2-1; 7 bases are shared with TRBD1. The ends lost 5 bases at V and 6 bases at J; junction bases unmatched: 10. CDR3 length: 15 amino acids. Germline V gives CDR1 SSHAT, CDR2 FNYEAQ (reference sequence). DNA for the CDR3: TGTGCCAGCAGCCCCGGGACAGTTCATCTCAATGAGCAGTTCTTC. This translates into CASSPGTVHLNEQFF.

The sample holds a few counts of this clonotype. This sequence joins TRBV3-1 and TRBJ2-5, with no clear D. The CDR3 spans 14 residues. The germline V and J ends were trimmed by 0 bases and 5 bases, with 10 bases remaining between them. CDR1 and CDR2 (germline): LGHDT, YNNKEL (reference sequence). CDR3 bases: TGTGCCAGCAGCCAAGATCTGGCTAGGGAGACCCAGTACTTC. Amino acid sequence: CASSQDLARETQYF.

This chain uses TRBV15 with TRBJ2-7, with D perhaps matching TRBD2 (6 bases). Germline CDR1 LNHNV, CDR2 YYDKDF (reference sequence). The V gene lost 6 bases and the J gene lost 0 bases, with 18 bases spanning the gap. The CDR3 spans 16 residues. The CDR3 bases are TGTGCCACCAGGGCAGTCGCGGGGTCCTCCTCCTACGAGCAGTACTTC. Translating it yields CATRAVAGSSSYEQYF.

This sequence joins TRBV2 and TRBJ2-5, with TRBD2 matching 8 bases. Trimming cost V 5 bases and J 2 bases; bases outside gene matches: 7. Germline loops: CDR1 SNHLY, CDR2 FYNNEI. This CDR3 has 15 residues. CDR3 nucleotides: TGTGCCAGCAGTATACGGACTAGCCTACAAGAGACCCAGTACTTC. Amino acids: CASSIRTSLQETQYF.

The chain couples TRBV7-9 to TRBJ2-7; D remains unclear. V lost 5 bases to trimming and J lost 5 bases, with 22 bases between them. This CDR3 has 16 residues. Germline V gene sequence: CDR1 SEHNR, CDR2 FQNEAQ (reference sequence). The CDR3 DNA follows: TGTGCCAGCAGCAACCTAAAATCCATAGCTGCGAACGAGCAGTACTTC. This translates into CASSNLKSIAANEQYF. Based on the CDR3 plus reference TRBV7-9 and TRBJ2-7, the full variable domain is DTGVSQNPRHKITKRGQNVTFRCDPISEHNRLYWYRQTLGQGPEFLTYFQNEAQLEKSRLLSDRFSAERPKGSFSTLEIQRTEQGDSAMYLCASSNLKSIAANEQYFGPGTRLTVT.

This clonotype came up a few times. The chain recombines TRBV20-1 with TRBJ2-1, with 11 bases lining up with TRBD2. With 7 bases clipped from V and 3 bases from J, the junction kept 5 bases outside the gene matches. There are 14 residues in the CDR3. Germline CDR1 DFQATT, CDR2 SNEGSKA (reference sequence). For the CDR3, the DNA is TGCAGTGTCGCGACTAGCGGGATCTACAATGAGCAGTTCTTC. This gives the protein CSVATSGIYNEQFF.

The J gene is TRBJ2-3, the V gene TRBV12-3 or TRBV12-4; maybe TRBD2 (6 bases). The CDR3 has 15 residues. Deletions cut 6 bases from V and 5 bases from J, with 18 bases between. The CDR3 sequence: CASRQTRGVVDTQYF. For the CDR3, the DNA is TGTGCCAGCAGACAGACTAGAGGGGTTGTAGATACGCAGTATTTT.

As DNA, the CDR3 is TGTGCCAGCAGCTTTGGGATGGGTAGGGTCCTGTACGAGCAGTACTTC. It translates to CASSFGMGRVLYEQYF. The V and J genes are TRBV7-2 and TRBJ2-7; D remains ambiguous. CDR1 and CDR2 from the germline V gene are SGHTA and FQGNSA. Trimming left V 3 bases short and J 4 bases short, with 19 bases between. The CDR3 runs 16 residues.